A selection of T cell receptor beta chains follows, all from one sample in a study of cytomegalovirus exposure and HLA in healthy donors. Repertoires were generated with immunoSEQ multiplex PCR, while TCRdb's copy carries only in-frame clones and drops some. Here the sample spans 100,000 or so clones, more than 65% being singletons. The sample comprised PBMCs. These receptors were collected from a man between 35 and 55 years old in good health and CMV-seropositive. The CDR3 runs from the conserved cysteine through the conserved F or W. The D gene is left open where the match is weak. Where a row states a size, it is once, few, many or the class of an expanded clone; other rows omit it.

v_call: TRBV27
j_call: TRBJ2-1
d_call: TRBD1
clone_size: .
cdr3_aa: CASSLTGVSYNEQFF
cdr3_nt: TGTGCCAGCAGTTTGACAGGGGTCTCCTACAATGAGCAGTTCTTC

v_call: TRBV30
j_call: TRBJ2-3
d_call: .
clone_size: .
cdr3_aa: CAWRGRQWVDTQYF
cdr3_nt: TGTGCCTGGAGGGGGCGGCAGTGGGTGGATACGCAGTATTTT

v_call: TRBV28
j_call: TRBJ2-7
d_call: .
clone_size: once
cdr3_aa: CASSLLVGGLSYEQYF
cdr3_nt: TGTGCCAGCAGTTTATTGGTGGGGGGTCTCTCCTACGAGCAGTACTTC

v_call: TRBV7-9
j_call: TRBJ1-3
d_call: .
clone_size: .
cdr3_aa: CASSPESSGNTIYF
cdr3_nt: TGTGCCAGCAGCCCCGAGAGCTCTGGAAACACCATATATTTT

v_call: TRBV28
j_call: TRBJ2-3
d_call: .
clone_size: .
cdr3_aa: CASSSTLRSASTDTQYF
cdr3_nt: TGTGCCAGCAGTTCCACACTCAGGTCCGCTAGCACAGATACGCAGTATTTT

v_call: TRBV28
j_call: TRBJ2-3
d_call: TRBD2
clone_size: few
cdr3_aa: CASSLGGGGDTQYF
cdr3_nt: TGTGCCAGCAGTTTGGGCGGGGGAGGAGATACGCAGTATTTT

v_call: TRBV18
j_call: TRBJ2-3
d_call: .
clone_size: .
cdr3_aa: CASSPLLGGTSTDTQYF
cdr3_nt: TGTGCCAGCTCACCCCTCCTAGGCGGAACTAGCACAGATACGCAGTATTTT

v_call: TRBV10-2
j_call: TRBJ2-5
d_call: .
clone_size: .
cdr3_aa: CASSQTGYPQYF
cdr3_nt: TGCGCCAGCAGCCAAACAGGGTATCCCCAGTACTTC

v_call: TRBV2
j_call: TRBJ2-3
d_call: .
clone_size: .
cdr3_aa: CASSQGMSRGPTDTQYF
cdr3_nt: TGTGCCAGCAGCCAAGGGATGTCGCGGGGGCCCACAGATACGCAGTATTTT

v_call: TRBV5-5
j_call: TRBJ2-7
d_call: TRBD2
clone_size: .
cdr3_aa: CASRSRDYYEQYF
cdr3_nt: TGTGCCAGCAGATCTCGGGACTATTACGAGCAGTACTTC

v_call: TRBV27
j_call: TRBJ1-2
d_call: .
clone_size: .
cdr3_aa: CASSLSREVVHGYTF
cdr3_nt: TGTGCCAGCAGTTTAAGCCGGGAGGTGGTCCATGGCTACACCTTC

v_call: TRBV7-2
j_call: TRBJ2-7
d_call: .
clone_size: .
cdr3_aa: CASSYGNSYEQYF
cdr3_nt: TGTGCCAGCAGCTACGGGAACTCCTACGAGCAGTACTTC

v_call: TRBV9
j_call: TRBJ2-2
d_call: .
clone_size: .
cdr3_aa: CASSVEGLSSGELFF
cdr3_nt: TGTGCCAGCAGCGTAGAGGGGTTATCCTCCGGGGAGCTGTTTTTT

v_call: TRBV13
j_call: TRBJ2-5
d_call: .
clone_size: .
cdr3_aa: CASSQGGEQETQYF
cdr3_nt: TGTGCCAGCAGCCAAGGAGGGGAGCAAGAGACCCAGTACTTC

v_call: TRBV29-1
j_call: TRBJ2-7
d_call: .
clone_size: .
cdr3_aa: CSVEVDSVPYEQYF
cdr3_nt: TGCAGCGTTGAAGTGGACAGCGTGCCCTACGAGCAGTACTTC

v_call: TRBV7-3
j_call: TRBJ2-1
d_call: TRBD2
clone_size: once
cdr3_aa: CASSLMALAGGPDNEQFF
cdr3_nt: TGTGCCAGCAGCTTAATGGCGCTAGCGGGGGGGCCGGACAATGAGCAGTTCTTC

v_call: TRBV19
j_call: TRBJ1-1
d_call: TRBD1
clone_size: .
cdr3_aa: CASSGRQGGNTEAFF
cdr3_nt: TGTGCCAGTAGTGGACGACAGGGGGGCAACACTGAAGCTTTCTTT

v_call: TRBV19
j_call: TRBJ2-5
d_call: TRBD2
clone_size: .
cdr3_aa: CASRRRGLASQETQYF
cdr3_nt: TGTGCCAGTAGGAGGAGGGGACTAGCTTCTCAAGAGACCCAGTACTTC

v_call: TRBV7-6
j_call: TRBJ2-5
d_call: TRBD2
clone_size: .
cdr3_aa: CASSLPSGRGGGKTQYF
cdr3_nt: TGTGCCAGCAGCTTGCCTAGCGGGAGAGGTGGCGGGAAGACCCAGTACTTC

v_call: TRBV7-9
j_call: TRBJ1-2
d_call: .
clone_size: .
cdr3_aa: CASSPDLDSPSGGYTF
cdr3_nt: TGTGCCAGCAGCCCGGACTTGGACAGCCCGTCGGGAGGCTACACCTTC